This TCR beta chain is from a study of blood T cell repertoires in COVID-19. The CDR3 contains 14 residues. With 4 bases removed from V and 4 bases from J, the gap between germline ends came to 11 bases. Germline values: CDR1 LGHNA, CDR2 YSLEER. Repertoires were generated with immunoSEQ multiplex PCR, while TCRdb's copy carries only in-frame clones and drops some. The table has roughly 170,000 clones, just under 85% seen once. The J gene is TRBJ2-1, the V gene TRBV4-3; D possibly corresponds to TRBD2 (6 bases). This TCR was sampled from a man aged 35-49 years who had recovered from COVID-19. Sequenced sample: peripheral blood. The CDR3 loop is CASSPVAAYNEQFF. The DNA of the CDR3 is TGCGCCAGCAGCCCGGTAGCGGCGTACAATGAGCAGTTCTTC.